Following are 21 T cell receptor beta chains from one sample sequenced in a study of CD8 T cells in ankylosing spondylitis. TCRdb re-derived calls from the 5' RACE reads in MiXCR, one entry per CDR3 protein. Of 250,000 to 350,000 distinct CDR3 sequences in the sample, over 15% were seen once. The sequencing input was blood, either unsorted or a sorted T cell fraction (not recorded which). These receptors were taken from a male donor with ankylosing spondylitis or in good health (not recorded which).

This clonotype turned up a few times. V usage is TRBV4-2 and J usage is TRBJ1-6; weak D call: TRBD1 (5 bases). V was clipped by 1 base and J by 9 bases, with 19 bases between them. This CDR3 contains 17 residues. Germline CDR1 LGHNA, CDR2 YNFKEQ. CDR3: CASSQGWAGRVSSPLHF. The CDR3 region has the DNA TGTGCCAGCAGCCAAGGGTGGGCAGGCAGGGTTAGTTCACCCCTCCACTTT.

The J gene is TRBJ2-2, the V gene TRBV20-1; TRBD1 agrees at 9 bases. CDR3 length: 14 amino acids. Looked up from germline, CDR1 is DFQATT and CDR2 is SNEGSKA (reference sequence). V was pared by 5 bases and J by 5 bases, with 6 bases of the junction left unmatched. The CDR3 here is CSAQQGARTGELFF. For the CDR3, the DNA is TGCAGTGCTCAACAGGGGGCTAGGACCGGGGAGCTGTTTTTT.

This clonotype occurred many times. This chain connects TRBV10-1 to TRBJ2-3; 13 bases are shared with TRBD2. Germline values: CDR1 WNHNN, CDR2 SYGVQD (reference sequence). There are 16 residues in the CDR3. Unmatched junction bases numbered 3, after V lost 4 bases and J lost 2 bases. CDR3 protein: CASSAGLAGTTDTQYF. The CDR3 coding sequence is TGCGCCAGCAGTGCGGGACTAGCGGGGACCACAGATACGCAGTATTTT.

The table lists this clonotype with a few counts. V is TRBV3-1 and J is TRBJ1-1; no definite D call. V was cut by 4 bases and J by 2 bases, with 8 bases left in between. The CDR3 loop spans 13 amino acids. Germline V gene lookup returns CDR1 LGHDT and CDR2 YNNKEL (reference sequence). Here the CDR3 DNA reads TGTGCCAGCAGCCCCAAACCAAACACTGAAGCTTTCTTT. Translation: CASSPKPNTEAFF.

This clonotype was counted only a few times. V gene TRBV20-1 combines with J gene TRBJ2-7, with 7 bases fitting TRBD1. After removal of 6 bases from V and 3 bases from J, the junction contained 11 bases not matched to a gene. CDR1 and CDR2 from the germline V gene are DFQATT and SNEGSKA (reference sequence). CDR3 length: 14 amino acids. The CDR3 here is CSAGLPGQYYEQYV. CDR3 in DNA: TGCAGTGCAGGCCTTCCGGGACAGTACTACGAGCAGTACGTC.

The chain combines TRBV2 with TRBJ2-7, with D tentatively TRBD1 (5 bases). V dropped 6 bases and J dropped 2 bases, with 11 bases sitting between them. This CDR3 is built from 13 residues. CDR1 SNHLY and CDR2 FYNNEI come from the germline V gene. CDR3: CASRLTETYEQYV. CDR3 coding DNA: TGTGCCAGCAGGTTGACAGAAACCTACGAGCAGTACGTC.

The chain carries TRBV5-5 and TRBJ1-2; 7 nucleotides line up with TRBD1. CDR1 is SGHKS and CDR2 is YYEKEE in the germline V gene (reference sequence). With 3 bases clipped from V and 3 bases from J, the junction kept 5 bases outside the gene matches. This CDR3 has 14 amino acids. The chain's CDR3 is CASSSGGQDYGYTF. CDR3 coding DNA: TGTGCCAGCAGCTCGGGAGGACAGGACTATGGCTACACCTTC.

This clonotype was counted between two and nine times. DNA for the CDR3: TGTGCCAGCAGTTTAAGGACAGGGGAATATGGCTACACCTTC. Residues: CASSLRTGEYGYTF. The V gene is TRBV12-3 or TRBV12-4, the J gene TRBJ1-2, with 9 bases identical to TRBD1. The CDR3 has 14 amino acids. Trimming cost V 2 bases and J 5 bases; bases outside gene matches: 3.

This clonotype was observed a handful of times. The chain is built from TRBV3-1 and TRBJ1-1; no clear D. V gave up 0 bases and J gave up 3 bases, with 11 bases separating them. This CDR3 spans 15 amino acids. Germline CDR1 LGHDT, CDR2 YNNKEL (reference sequence). CDR3 nucleotides: TGTGCCAGCAGCCAAGAAGGGTTTGGAGACACTGAAGCTTTCTTT. It translates to CASSQEGFGDTEAFF. The full variable domain, with the rest looked up from reference TRBV3-1 and TRBJ1-1, is DTAVSQTPKYLVTQMGNDKSIKCEQNLGHDTMYWYKQDSKKFLKIMFSYNNKELIINETVPNRFSPKSPDKAHLNLHINSLELGDSAVYFCASSQEGFGDTEAFFGQGTRLTVV.

The V gene is TRBV7-2, the J gene TRBJ2-7, with D hard to call. With 2 bases removed from V and 7 bases from J, the gap between germline ends came to 12 bases. CDR1 SGHTA and CDR2 FQGNSA come from the germline V gene. CDR3 length: 13 residues. CDR3 region: CASSLPTWAEQYV. CDR3 DNA sequence: TGTGCCAGCAGCTTACCCACGTGGGCAGAGCAGTACGTC.

The table lists this clonotype with a few counts. The rearrangement uses TRBV6-1 and TRBJ1-1; a weak D match, TRBD1 (5 bases). Germline V gene lookup returns CDR1 MNHNS and CDR2 SASEGT. V dropped 2 bases and J dropped 7 bases, with 11 bases sitting between them. CDR3 length: 13 amino acids. CDR3 sequence reads: CASSERGNYEAFF. CDR3 nucleotide sequence: TGTGCCAGCAGTGAACGGGGCAACTATGAAGCTTTCTTT.

This sequence joins TRBV20-1 and TRBJ2-3, with D hard to call. The CDR3 totals 14 residues. The V end was cut by 0 bases, the J end by 5 bases, with 12 bases between. Germline V gene sequence: CDR1 DFQATT, CDR2 SNEGSKA (reference sequence). The CDR3 protein is CSARDHPFGDTQYF. Here the CDR3 DNA reads TGCAGTGCTAGAGATCACCCCTTCGGAGATACGCAGTATTTT.

The CDR3 sequence is CASSQGRGRPDQPQHF. As DNA, the CDR3 is TGTGCCAGCAGCCAAGGCAGGGGGCGACCTGATCAGCCCCAGCATTTT. The genes are TRBV3-1 and TRBJ1-5, with 8 bases lining up with TRBD1. V shed 1 base and J 5 bases; nucleotides not matched to a gene: 7. This CDR3 contains 16 residues. CDR1 LGHDT and CDR2 YNNKEL come from the germline V gene (reference sequence). Full variable domain (remainder filled in from reference TRBV3-1 and TRBJ1-5): DTAVSQTPKYLVTQMGNDKSIKCEQNLGHDTMYWYKQDSKKFLKIMFSYNNKELIINETVPNRFSPKSPDKAHLNLHINSLELGDSAVYFCASSQGRGRPDQPQHFGDGTRLSIL.

The CDR3 DNA follows: TGTGCCAGCTCACCACTCACAGGGGGCTCCGGGGAGCTGTTTTTT. Its translation: CASSPLTGGSGELFF. The rearrangement joins TRBV18 to TRBJ2-2; TRBD1 matches 9 bases. Germline trimming cut 1 base from V and 6 bases from J; bases unmatched to any gene: 3. Germline CDR1 and CDR2: KGHSH and LQKENI. The CDR3 sequence is 15 residues long.

This clonotype has a handful of counts. V and J are TRBV5-6 and TRBJ2-7; 9 bases fit TRBD1. CDR3 length: 14 amino acids. CDR1 and CDR2 (germline): SGHDT, YYEEEE. With V trimmed by 4 bases and J by 5 bases, 7 bases remained unmatched. The CDR3 loop is CASSLPTGGHEQYV. The CDR3 DNA is TGTGCCAGCAGCCTTCCGACAGGGGGTCACGAGCAGTACGTC.

This clonotype was found a few times. The rearrangement uses TRBV6-2 or TRBV6-3 and TRBJ1-5; tentatively, D is TRBD1 (6 bases). V shed 0 bases and J shed 1 base, with 19 bases lying between them. Germline V gene lookup returns CDR1 MNHEY and CDR2 SVGEGT. The CDR3 is 19 amino acids. The CDR3: CASSYSRRGRDISNQPQHF. DNA for the CDR3: TGTGCCAGCAGTTACTCGAGGAGGGGCCGGGACATCAGCAATCAGCCCCAGCATTTT.

This clonotype was found a few times. The V call is TRBV4-2, the J call TRBJ1-2; 8 positions agree with TRBD1. The CDR3 is 15 amino acids. V dropped 0 bases and J dropped 4; count of bases not matched to a gene: 4. The germline V gene encodes CDR1 LGHNA and CDR2 YNFKEQ. CDR3 bases: TGTGCCAGCAGCCAAGATGGACAGGGAGGCTATGGCTACACCTTC. Encoded protein: CASSQDGQGGYGYTF.

V gene TRBV20-1 combines with J gene TRBJ2-5, with TRBD2 identical over 13 bases. This CDR3 has 14 residues. The germline V gene has CDR1 DFQATT and CDR2 SNEGSKA (reference sequence). V was pared by 5 bases and J by 1 base, with 1 base of the junction left unmatched. The CDR3 reads CSAWTSGGQETQYF. For the CDR3, the DNA is TGCAGTGCTTGGACTAGCGGGGGCCAAGAGACCCAGTACTTC.

The rearrangement joins TRBV12-3 or TRBV12-4 to TRBJ2-7; D is ambiguous. The V end lost 3 bases, the J end lost 3 bases, and 9 bases lay between the germline ends. The CDR3 is 13 residues long. The CDR3 loop is CASSLLAGYEQYV. As DNA, the CDR3 is TGTGCCAGCAGTTTGTTGGCAGGCTACGAGCAGTACGTC.

The chain recombines TRBV11-2 with TRBJ1-2; tentative D call: TRBD1 (5 bases). From germline, CDR1 is SGHAT and CDR2 FQNNGV. The V end was cut by 0 bases, the J end by 3 bases, with 26 bases between. This CDR3 is built from 20 residues. The CDR3 region has the DNA TGTGCCAGCAGCTTAGAAACCGTATCGGGACTATTAACCGGGGACTATGGCTACACCTTC. It translates to CASSLETVSGLLTGDYGYTF.

This clonotype was counted a few times. This rearrangement joins TRBV5-1 to TRBJ2-3; 9 nucleotides agree with TRBD2. V lost 3 bases and J lost 2; bases outside the gene matches: 7. This CDR3 comprises 16 residues. The germline V gene encodes CDR1 SGHRS and CDR2 YFSETQ. The CDR3 spells CASSSNSGGPTDTQYF. CDR3 bases: TGCGCCAGCAGCTCAAATAGCGGGGGCCCCACAGATACGCAGTATTTT. The full variable domain, rest sourced from reference TRBV5-1 and TRBJ2-3, is KAGVTQTPRYLIKTRGQQVTLSCSPISGHRSVSWYQQTPGQGLQFLFEYFSETQRNKGNFPGRFSGRQFSNSRSEMNVSTLELGDSALYLCASSSNSGGPTDTQYFGPGTRLTVL.